This T cell receptor beta chain was identified during a study of CD8 T cell repertoires and HIV-1 epitope variants. The method was immunoSEQ multiplex PCR; TCRdb's version includes in-frame clones alone and lacks a portion of them. The sample consists of about 6,200 clones, about three quarters of them appearing once. A note on this clone: The antigen remains unidentified.

The sample taken for sequencing was cultured CD8+ T cells derived from PBMCs. The source of this sequence is a male donor with HIV.

CDR3 DNA: TGTGCCAGCAGTCCGATAGGACAGGGGGACACTGAAGCTTTCTTT. Its translation is CASSPIGQGDTEAFF. The chain has TRBV28 and TRBJ1-1, with 10 bases identical to TRBD1. The length of the CDR3 is 15 residues. The V gene end was trimmed by 5 bases and the J gene end by 3 bases; junction bases not matched to a gene: 6. Germline CDR1 MDHEN, CDR2 SYDVKM.